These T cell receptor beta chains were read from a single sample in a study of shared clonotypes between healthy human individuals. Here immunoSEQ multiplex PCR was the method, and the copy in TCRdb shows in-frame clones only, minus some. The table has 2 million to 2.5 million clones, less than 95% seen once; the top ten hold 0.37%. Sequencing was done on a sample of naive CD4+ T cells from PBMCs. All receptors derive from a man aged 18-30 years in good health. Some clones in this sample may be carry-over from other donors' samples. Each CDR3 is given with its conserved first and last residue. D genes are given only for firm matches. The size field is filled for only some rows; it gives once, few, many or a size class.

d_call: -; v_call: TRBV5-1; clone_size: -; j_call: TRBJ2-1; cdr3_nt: TGCGCCAGCAGCTTAGACAGACTGTCCTACAATGAGCAGTTCTTC; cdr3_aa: CASSLDRLSYNEQFF
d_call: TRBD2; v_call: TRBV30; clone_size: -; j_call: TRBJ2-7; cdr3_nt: TGTGCCTGGAGTGCGGGGGGCTCCTACGAGCAGTACTTC; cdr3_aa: CAWSAGGSYEQYF
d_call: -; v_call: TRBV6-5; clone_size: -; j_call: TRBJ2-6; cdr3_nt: TGTGCCAGCAGTGACGCTGATGGGGCCAACGTCCTGACTTTC; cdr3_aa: CASSDADGANVLTF
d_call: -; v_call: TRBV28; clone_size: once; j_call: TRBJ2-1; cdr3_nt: TGTGCCAGCAGTTTATCTACAGAGCAGTTCTTC; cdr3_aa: CASSLSTEQFF
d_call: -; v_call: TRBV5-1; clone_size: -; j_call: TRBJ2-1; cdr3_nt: TGCGCCAGCAGGCTGCTGCCGGGACTGGGATTTAATGAGCAGTTCTTC; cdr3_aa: CASRLLPGLGFNEQFF
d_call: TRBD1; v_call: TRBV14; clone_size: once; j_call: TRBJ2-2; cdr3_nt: TGTGCCAGCAGCCAGCCGGGACAGCACACCGGGGAGCTGTTTTTT; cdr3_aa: CASSQPGQHTGELFF
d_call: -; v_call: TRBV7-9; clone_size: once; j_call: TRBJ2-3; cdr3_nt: TGTGCCAGCAGCTTAGTAGGATTGCCAGATACGCAGTATTTT; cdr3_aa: CASSLVGLPDTQYF
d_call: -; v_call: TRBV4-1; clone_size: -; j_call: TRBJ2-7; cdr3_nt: TGCGCCAGCAGCCAAGAAGCAACCACGAACTATTACGAGCAGTACTTC; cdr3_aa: CASSQEATTNYYEQYF
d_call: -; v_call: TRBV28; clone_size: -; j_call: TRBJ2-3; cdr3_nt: TGTGCCAGCAGCCCAGCAGATACGCAGTATTTT; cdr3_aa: CASSPADTQYF
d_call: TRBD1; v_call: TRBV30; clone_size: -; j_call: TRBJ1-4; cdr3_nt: TGTGCCTGGACCCCACCAGGACAGGGGGCTTTCACTAATGAAAAACTGTTTTTT; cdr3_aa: CAWTPPGQGAFTNEKLFF
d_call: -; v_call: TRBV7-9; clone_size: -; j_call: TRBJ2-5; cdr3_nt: TGTGCCAGCAGCTTAGCCCAGGGGAACGCGGAGACCCAGTACTTC; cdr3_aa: CASSLAQGNAETQYF
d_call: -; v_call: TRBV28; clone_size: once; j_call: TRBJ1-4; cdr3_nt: TGTGCCAGCAGTTTTTATGCAACTAATGAAAAACTGTTTTTT; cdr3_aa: CASSFYATNEKLFF
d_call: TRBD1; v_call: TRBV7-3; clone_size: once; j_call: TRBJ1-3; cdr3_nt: TGTGCCAGCAGCGGACAGGGGGCGGCTGGAAACACCATATATTTT; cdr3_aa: CASSGQGAAGNTIYF
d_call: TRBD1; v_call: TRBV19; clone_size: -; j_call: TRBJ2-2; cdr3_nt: TGTGCCAGTAGTCGGGGACAGGGGGGCACCGGGGAGCTGTTTTTT; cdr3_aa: CASSRGQGGTGELFF
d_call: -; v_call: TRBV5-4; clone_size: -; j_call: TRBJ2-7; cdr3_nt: TGTGCCAGCAGCTTGGGTTCCTCAATGGATCCCTACGAGCAGTACTTC; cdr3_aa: CASSLGSSMDPYEQYF
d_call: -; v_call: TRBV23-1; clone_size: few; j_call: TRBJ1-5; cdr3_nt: TGCGCCAGCAGTCAGGCGGGTCCCGATAAGCCCCAGCATTTT; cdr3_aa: CASSQAGPDKPQHF
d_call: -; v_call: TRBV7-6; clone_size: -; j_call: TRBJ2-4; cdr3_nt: TGTGCCAGCAGCCCCTCGACCGGGGTCAACATTCAGTACTTC; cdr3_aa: CASSPSTGVNIQYF
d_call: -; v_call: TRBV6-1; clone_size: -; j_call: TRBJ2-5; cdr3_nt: TGTGCCAGCAGACTTATTAGGCCCCAAGAGACCCAGTACTTC; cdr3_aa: CASRLIRPQETQYF
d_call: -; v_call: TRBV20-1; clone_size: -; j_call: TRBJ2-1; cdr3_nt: TGCAGTGCAGAGACTATCGATGAGCAGTTCTTC; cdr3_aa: CSAETIDEQFF
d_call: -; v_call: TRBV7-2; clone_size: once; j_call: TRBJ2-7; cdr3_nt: TGTGCCAGCAGCTTAGTTCCCGGTTTTGACTCCTACGAGCAGTACTTC; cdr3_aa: CASSLVPGFDSYEQYF
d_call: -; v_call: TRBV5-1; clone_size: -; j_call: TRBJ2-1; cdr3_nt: TGCGCCAGCAGCTTGGAACAGGTGGTCCGCAATGAGCAGTTCTTC; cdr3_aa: CASSLEQVVRNEQFF
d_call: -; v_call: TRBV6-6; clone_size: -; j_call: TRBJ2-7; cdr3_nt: TGTGCCAGCACCTCTCCCCCAGCGAGCCTTTACGAGCAGTACTTC; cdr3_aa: CASTSPPASLYEQYF
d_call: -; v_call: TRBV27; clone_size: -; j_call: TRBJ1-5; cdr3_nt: TGTGCCAGCAGTTGGGCAAAAAATCAGCCCCAGCATTTT; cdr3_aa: CASSWAKNQPQHF
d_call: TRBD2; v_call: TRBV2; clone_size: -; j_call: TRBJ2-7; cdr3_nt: TGTGCCAGCAGTGGTTCTAGCGGGAGAGTTCCCTACGAGCAGTACTTC; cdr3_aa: CASSGSSGRVPYEQYF
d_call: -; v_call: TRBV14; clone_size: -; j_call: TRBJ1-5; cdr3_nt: TGTGCCAGTAGCGGTAGTGGCAATCAGCCCCAGCATTTT; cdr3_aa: CASSGSGNQPQHF
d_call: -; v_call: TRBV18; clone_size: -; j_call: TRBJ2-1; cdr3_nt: TGTGCCAGCTCACCGTTAGGGAGGGAGCAGTTCTTC; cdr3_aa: CASSPLGREQFF
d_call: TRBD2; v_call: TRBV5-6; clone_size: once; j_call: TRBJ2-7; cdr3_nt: TGTGCCAGCAGCTTCGAAGCGGGAGGGCCCCACGAGCAGTACTTC; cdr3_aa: CASSFEAGGPHEQYF
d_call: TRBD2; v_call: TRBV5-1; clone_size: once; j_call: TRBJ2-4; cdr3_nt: TGCGCCAGCAGCTTCGGGACTAGCGGGAGCCTGGAGGCCAAAAACATTCAGTACTTC; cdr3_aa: CASSFGTSGSLEAKNIQYF
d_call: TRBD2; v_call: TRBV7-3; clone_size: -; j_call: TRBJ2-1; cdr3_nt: TGTGCCAGCAGCGCGGGACTAGCGCCGAACAATGAGCAGTTCTTC; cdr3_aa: CASSAGLAPNNEQFF
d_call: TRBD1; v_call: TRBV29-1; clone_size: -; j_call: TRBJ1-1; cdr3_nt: TGCAGCGTTGAATTAAGGGGGACAGCCCGTGCTTTCTTT; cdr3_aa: CSVELRGTARAFF
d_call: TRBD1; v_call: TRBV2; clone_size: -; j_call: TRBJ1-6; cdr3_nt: TGTGCCAGCAGGAGGTATGGGACAGTGGATTCACCCCTCCACTTT; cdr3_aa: CASRRYGTVDSPLHF
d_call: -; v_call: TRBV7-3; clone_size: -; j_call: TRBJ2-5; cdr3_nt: TGTGCCAGCAGCTGGAAGACTAGCCAAGAGACCCAGTACTTC; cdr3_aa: CASSWKTSQETQYF
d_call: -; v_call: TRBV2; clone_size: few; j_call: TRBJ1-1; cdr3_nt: TGTGCCAGCACCTCATCTCTAGGGGGGTGGACCACTGAAGCTTTCTTT; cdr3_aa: CASTSSLGGWTTEAFF
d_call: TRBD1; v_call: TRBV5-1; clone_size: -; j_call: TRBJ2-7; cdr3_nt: TGCGCCAGCAGCTTGGCCCCCGGGACAGCTCTCGCGACATACGAGCAGTACTTC; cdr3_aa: CASSLAPGTALATYEQYF
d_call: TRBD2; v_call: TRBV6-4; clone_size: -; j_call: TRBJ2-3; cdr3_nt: TGTGCCAGCAGTGTTAGCGGGAGGGCGACAGATACGCAGTATTTT; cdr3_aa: CASSVSGRATDTQYF
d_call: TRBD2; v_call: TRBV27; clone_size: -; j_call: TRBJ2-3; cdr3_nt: TGTGCCAGCAGTCTCACCGGGACTAGCGGGAAGACAGATACGCAGTATTTT; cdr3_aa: CASSLTGTSGKTDTQYF
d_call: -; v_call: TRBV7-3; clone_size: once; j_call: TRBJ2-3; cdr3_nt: TGTGCCAGCAGCTTAGAGCGGATCACAGATACGCAGTATTTT; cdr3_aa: CASSLERITDTQYF
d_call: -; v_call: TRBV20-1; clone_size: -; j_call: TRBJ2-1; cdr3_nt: TGCAGTGCTGGAGGCTATGAGCAGTTCTTC; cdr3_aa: CSAGGYEQFF
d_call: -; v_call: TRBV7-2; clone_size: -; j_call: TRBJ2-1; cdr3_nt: TGTGCCAGCAGCTTAGGAGGCTACTACAATGAGCAGTTCTTC; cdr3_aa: CASSLGGYYNEQFF
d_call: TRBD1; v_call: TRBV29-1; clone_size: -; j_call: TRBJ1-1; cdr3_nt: TGCAGCGCCCAAAAAGGGACAGGGGGCGCCTACACTGAAGCTTTCTTT; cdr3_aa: CSAQKGTGGAYTEAFF
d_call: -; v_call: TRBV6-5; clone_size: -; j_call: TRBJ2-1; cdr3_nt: TGTGCCAGCAGTAACCTAGGTTCTGAGCAGTTCTTC; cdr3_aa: CASSNLGSEQFF
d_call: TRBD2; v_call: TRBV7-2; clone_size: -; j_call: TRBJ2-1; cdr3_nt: TGTGCCAGCAGTCCCGCGGGAGCTGAGCAGTTCTTC; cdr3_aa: CASSPAGAEQFF
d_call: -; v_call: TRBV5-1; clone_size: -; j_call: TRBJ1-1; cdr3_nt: TGCGCCAGCAGACTCACTCAGGGAATCACGACTGAAGCTTTCTTT; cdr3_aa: CASRLTQGITTEAFF
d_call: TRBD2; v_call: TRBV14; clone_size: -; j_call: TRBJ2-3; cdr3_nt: TGTGCCAGCAGCCAAGATTTTGAGAGACTAGCGATCACAGATACGCAGTATTTT; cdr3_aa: CASSQDFERLAITDTQYF
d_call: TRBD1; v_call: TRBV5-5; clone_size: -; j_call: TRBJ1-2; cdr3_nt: TGTGCCACCGGGCTGGAGGGGGCAAATGGCTACACCTTC; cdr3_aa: CATGLEGANGYTF
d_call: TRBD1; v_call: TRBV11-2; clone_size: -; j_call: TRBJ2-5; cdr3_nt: TGTGCCAGCAGCTTAGATTTGGGACAGTGGGCGACCCAGTACTTC; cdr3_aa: CASSLDLGQWATQYF
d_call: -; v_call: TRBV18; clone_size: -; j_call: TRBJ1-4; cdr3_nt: TGTGCCAGCTCACCGGACCCCCGGCGGGGTGAAAAACTGTTTTTT; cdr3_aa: CASSPDPRRGEKLFF
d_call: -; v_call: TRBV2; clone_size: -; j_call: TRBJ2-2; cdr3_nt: TGTGCCAGCAGTGAATCCGGGTCCGGGGAGCTGTTTTTT; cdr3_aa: CASSESGSGELFF
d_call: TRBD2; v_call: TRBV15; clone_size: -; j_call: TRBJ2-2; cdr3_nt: TGTGCCACCAGCAGAGGACTAGCGGGATTCGCGAACACCGGGGAGCTGTTTTTT; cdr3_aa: CATSRGLAGFANTGELFF
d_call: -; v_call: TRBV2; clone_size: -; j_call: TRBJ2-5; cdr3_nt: TGTGCCAGCAGAGCGAAATTTTTGACGGTGACCCAGTACTTC; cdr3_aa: CASRAKFLTVTQYF
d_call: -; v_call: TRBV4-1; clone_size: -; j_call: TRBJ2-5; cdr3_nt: TGCGCCAGCAGCCCCGAGGGAGAGACCCAGTACTTC; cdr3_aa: CASSPEGETQYF
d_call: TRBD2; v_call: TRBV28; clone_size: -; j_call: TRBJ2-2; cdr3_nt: TGTGCCAGCAGTTCACAGCGGGAGAGGTTCACCGGGGAGCTGTTTTTT; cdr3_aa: CASSSQRERFTGELFF
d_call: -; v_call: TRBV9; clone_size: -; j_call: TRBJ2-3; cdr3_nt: TGTGCCAGCAGCGCGATGGGGGGCCCTAGCACAGATACGCAGTATTTT; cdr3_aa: CASSAMGGPSTDTQYF
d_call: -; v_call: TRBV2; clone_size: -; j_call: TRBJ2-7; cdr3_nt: TGTGCCAGCAGTGAGCCACGAGGACAGATATCCTACGAGCAGTACTTC; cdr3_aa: CASSEPRGQISYEQYF
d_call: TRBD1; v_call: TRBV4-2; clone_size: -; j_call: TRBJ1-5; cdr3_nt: TGTGCCAGCAGCCAAGATCGGACAGGGGGTGGCAATCAGCCCCAGCATTTT; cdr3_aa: CASSQDRTGGGNQPQHF